These T cell receptor beta chains were read from a single sample in a study of T cell clusters in autoimmune cytopenias. TCRdb reprocessed the multiplex PCR reads, with one entry per CDR3 protein and no DNA. This sample contains approximately 12,000 distinct CDR3 sequences. This same sample was also taken into another study, of T cell repertoires in aging, cancer and after chemotherapy.

Sample: peripheral blood. These receptors came from a human donor in good health. Each CDR3 is given with its conserved first and last residue. Some rows mark clone size as missing; the rest say once, few, many or name a class of expanded clone.

len	v_gene	abundance	j_gene	CDR3aa
12	TRBV6-4	NA	TRBJ2-1	CASSEFGGEQFF
13	TRBV6-5	medium-sized	TRBJ2-7	CASIGDYSYEQYF
12	TRBV13	NA	TRBJ1-1	CASSLGYTEAFF
14	TRBV20-1	NA	TRBJ2-3	CSAASGGKVDTQYF
13	TRBV20-1	medium-sized	TRBJ1-1	CSAPGLTNTEAFF
14	TRBV27	NA	TRBJ2-7	CASSLYPGPYEQYF
15	TRBV6-5	NA	TRBJ1-6	CASSYGGQGNSPLHF
14	TRBV12-3/TRBV12-4	NA	TRBJ1-5	CASSLGSGNQPQHF
12	TRBV6-1	NA	TRBJ1-5	CASSAIYQPQHF
13	TRBV19	NA	TRBJ2-5	CASSMGMDSPQYF
14	TRBV18	NA	TRBJ2-7	CASSPGTGAYEQYF
16	TRBV12-3/TRBV12-4	NA	TRBJ1-5	CASSPVSSRGGEPQHF
18	TRBV6-5	NA	TRBJ2-5	CASSYRRTGGVVGETQYF
16	TRBV19	NA	TRBJ1-2	CASSIGQGPTNYGYTF
17	TRBV11-2	NA	TRBJ2-6	CASSRRDSYVGANVLTF
17	TRBV19	NA	TRBJ1-5	CASSIPGQAYSNQPQHF
13	TRBV19	medium-sized	TRBJ1-2	CASSIGQTYGYTF
15	TRBV19	NA	TRBJ2-7	CASSPMAGGSYEQYF
16	TRBV30	NA	TRBJ2-3	CAWDSGGNNSTDTQYF
17	TRBV20-1	NA	TRBJ2-5	CSARDSGGWIPQETQYF
12	TRBV6-1	NA	TRBJ1-4	CASSLGGEKLFF
14	TRBV4-2	NA	TRBJ1-2	CASSQDKGFYGYTF
14	TRBV27	NA	TRBJ2-7	CASSLGGPTYEQYF
15	TRBV7-6	medium-sized	TRBJ1-1	CASSPLQGTNTEAFF
12	TRBV30	NA	TRBJ2-3	CAWRDFTDTQYF
14	TRBV20-1	NA	TRBJ1-4	CSASRGRRDEKLFF
12	TRBV20-1	medium-sized	TRBJ2-3	CSASSDGDTQYF
15	TRBV20-1	medium-sized	TRBJ1-2	CSTQGRSQLLAGYTF
13	TRBV12-3/TRBV12-4	medium-sized	TRBJ1-2	CASSFGQNYGYTF
14	TRBV13	NA	TRBJ2-7	CASSSGQDLYEQYF
14	TRBV7-3	NA	TRBJ2-2	CASSLSGNTGELFF
14	TRBV11-2	NA	TRBJ2-7	CASSLVWVEAEQYF
18	TRBV11-2	NA	TRBJ2-1	CASSPTPGQGLSNNEQFF
19	TRBV9	NA	TRBJ2-2	CASSVGTSGERRVTGELFF
13	TRBV27	NA	TRBJ2-1	CASSLGSVNEQFF
17	TRBV20-1	NA	TRBJ2-1	CSATTTAASGSYNEQFF
13	TRBV6-5	NA	TRBJ1-5	CASRFNSYQPQHF
15	TRBV11-3	NA	TRBJ2-7	CASSSGTSGSYEQYF
17	TRBV5-1	NA	TRBJ2-6	CASSPSRDRAGANVLTF
11	TRBV20-1	medium-sized	TRBJ2-7	CSARVQYEQYF
16	TRBV7-3	NA	TRBJ2-2	CASSVRTGANTGELFF
15	TRBV20-1	NA	TRBJ1-2	CSARDEGKVGYGYTF
14	TRBV20-1	NA	TRBJ2-5	CSAREGGGAETQYF